A single sample gave rise to the 9 T cell receptor beta chains below, sequenced in a study of T cells in Graves' hyperthyroidism and ophthalmopathy. Amplified TCR beta CDR3 regions came from RNA transcripts. First-round RT-PCR targeting the TCR CDR3 was performed with the HTBI primer set. TCRdb reprocessed the multiplex PCR reads with MiXCR, giving one entry per CDR3 protein. This table holds under 650,000 distinct CDR3 sequences, roughly 15% found once. The sample was blood. Receptors were obtained from a woman in her thirties with Graves' hyperthyroidism.

This clonotype was counted at least ten times. The chain couples TRBV7-2 to TRBJ2-7; 9 nucleotides match TRBD2. CDR1 and CDR2 from the germline V gene are SGHTA and FQGNSA. The V gene end was trimmed by 5 bases and the J gene end by 3 bases; junction bases not matched to a gene: 8. The CDR3 covers 15 residues. CDR3 DNA: TGTGCCAGCAGCCCCAGAGCGGGAGGTAGCTACGAGCAGTACTTC. This translates into CASSPRAGGSYEQYF.

The chain recombines TRBV20-1 with TRBJ2-3; unclear D gene. The ends were cut back, 5 bases at V and 6 bases at J, with 15 bases in the middle. In germline, CDR1 is DFQATT, CDR2 SNEGSKA (reference sequence). There are 13 residues in the CDR3. The CDR3 region has the DNA TGCAGTGCTCCCGTTGTAGTCGGGGATACGCAGTATTTT. Encoded protein: CSAPVVVGDTQYF.

The table lists this clonotype with many counts. The V call is TRBV11-2, the J call TRBJ1-6; TRBD1 agrees at 8 bases. The CDR3 consists of 13 residues. With V trimmed by 5 bases and J by 10 bases, 4 bases remained unmatched. Looked up from germline, CDR1 is SGHAT and CDR2 is FQNNGV. CDR3 in DNA: TGTGCCAGCAGCGCCGACAGGGGATCACCCCTCCACTTT. This translates into CASSADRGSPLHF.

This clonotype was counted at least ten times. V gene TRBV11-2 combines with J gene TRBJ2-1; 8 bases agree with TRBD2. CDR3 size: 14 residues. The germline V gene has CDR1 SGHAT and CDR2 FQNNGV. J gave up 6 bases and V 5 bases, and 6 bases lay outside the gene matches. The CDR3 DNA sequence: TGTGCCAGCAGCGCCCGAGGACTAGCCAATGAGCAGTTCTTC. Amino acids: CASSARGLANEQFF.

V and J are TRBV19 and TRBJ1-5; tentatively, D is TRBD1 (5 bases). From germline, CDR1 is LNHDA and CDR2 SQIVND (reference sequence). The germline V and J ends were trimmed by 3 bases and 7 bases, with 13 bases remaining between them. The CDR3 is made up of 14 amino acids. CDR3 region: CASSMAWGSQPQHF. CDR3 bases: TGTGCCAGTAGTATGGCGTGGGGGTCCCAGCCCCAGCATTTT.

The rearrangement uses TRBV4-1 and TRBJ1-5, with D unclear. Germline V gene sequence: CDR1 MGHRA, CDR2 YSYEKL. This CDR3 spans 12 amino acids. With 1 base removed from V and 5 bases from J, the gap between germline ends came to 3 bases. CDR3 region: CASSQADQPQHF. The CDR3, as DNA: TGCGCCAGCAGCCAAGCGGATCAGCCCCAGCATTTT.

This clonotype showed up many times. This chain connects TRBV7-2 to TRBJ1-1; no firm D call. V was cut by 5 bases and J by 7 bases, with 8 bases left in between. This CDR3 spans 11 amino acids. Germline V CDR1 and CDR2: SGHTA, FQGNSA. The CDR3 sequence: CASSTHGEAFF. The CDR3 bases are TGTGCCAGCAGCACACATGGTGAAGCTTTCTTT.

The chain carries TRBV6-2 or TRBV6-3 and TRBJ1-3; D is perhaps TRBD1 (6 bases). Germline V CDR1 and CDR2: MNHEY, SVGEGT. Trimming stripped 5 bases from V and 4 bases from J, with 15 bases between. The CDR3 is made up of 15 amino acids. As DNA, the CDR3 is TGTGCCAGCAGTACCTCCGGGACACCAGGAAACACCATATATTTT. Encoded protein: CASSTSGTPGNTIYF.

The genes are TRBV7-3 and TRBJ2-1, with D maybe TRBD2 (5 bases). V lost 0 bases and J 3 bases, leaving 9 bases between the germline ends. Germline values: CDR1 SGHTA, CDR2 FQGTGA. This CDR3 has 15 amino acids. CDR3 bases: TGTGCCAGCAGCTTAACGGGAGCCCTCTACAATGAGCAGTTCTTC. This codes for CASSLTGALYNEQFF.